The 10 T cell receptor beta chains below come from one sample, sequenced in a study of CD8+ T cells in alopecia areata. RNA extraction and reverse transcription yielded cDNA as sequencing template. This table comes from immunoSEQ multiplex PCR, and its TCRdb copy is limited to in-frame clones, with some not included. This sample has about 98,000 clones, with roughly 42% found just once. The source material was CD4+ T cells sorted from blood. These receptors were obtained from a human donor with alopecia areata.

This clone was seen just once. The V and J genes are TRBV6-5 and TRBJ2-7; D remains unclear. Trimming stripped 2 bases from V and 2 bases from J, with 7 bases between. Germline V gene lookup returns CDR1 MNHEY and CDR2 SVGAGI. CDR3 length: 13 residues. CDR3 sequence: CASSYQETYEQYF. CDR3 nucleotide sequence: TGTGCCAGCAGTTACCAGGAAACCTACGAGCAGTACTTC.

V is TRBV7-9 and J is TRBJ2-5; 7 bases are a match to TRBD1. Germline-derived CDR1 and CDR2 are SEHNR and FQNEAQ (reference sequence). The CDR3 spans 15 residues. The ends lost 5 bases at V and 2 bases at J; junction bases unmatched: 8. DNA for the CDR3: TGTGCCAGCAGCGCTCCGGGACAGATTCAAGAGACCCAGTACTTC. Translation gives CASSAPGQIQETQYF.

This chain uses TRBV30 with TRBJ1-1; D not resolved. Germline V gene lookup returns CDR1 GTSNPN and CDR2 SVGIG (reference sequence). The CDR3 contains 15 residues. V was shortened by 3 bases and J by 0 bases, with 14 bases between the two germline ends. The CDR3 DNA sequence: TGTGCCTGGAGCCAAGGACCTTCTGTGAACACTGAAGCTTTCTTT. Its translation is CAWSQGPSVNTEAFF. The full variable domain, rest sourced from reference TRBV30 and TRBJ1-1, is SQTIHQWPATLVQPVGSPLSLECTVEGTSNPNLYWYRQAAGRGLQLLFYSVGIGQISSEVPQNLSASRPQDRQFILSSKKLLLSDSGFYLCAWSQGPSVNTEAFFGQGTRLTVV.

This sequence joins TRBV2 and TRBJ1-4; no definite D call. The CDR3 has 13 amino acids. Trimming shortened V by 4 bases and J by 7 bases, and 10 bases separated the two germline ends. Per the germline V gene, CDR1 is SNHLY and CDR2 is FYNNEI. The CDR3 DNA reads TGTGCCAGCAGTGTAGCCGGGATTGAAAAACTGTTTTTT. Translating gives CASSVAGIEKLFF. The variable domain in full, completed from reference TRBV2 and TRBJ1-4, reads EPEVTQTPSHQVTQMGQEVILRCVPISNHLYFYWYRQILGQKVEFLVSFYNNEISEKSEIFDDQFSVERPDGSNFTLKIRSTKLEDSAMYFCASSVAGIEKLFFGSGTQLSVL.

This clone has just a few counts. This chain connects TRBV6-5 to TRBJ2-7; D is unclear. The V end was cut by 8 bases, the J end by 7 bases, with 15 bases between. Germline V gene data show CDR1 as MNHEY and CDR2 as SVGAGI. The CDR3 runs to 12 residues. CDR3 DNA: TGTGCCAGCTGCTCCCTAGTCGGGGAGCAGTACTTC. Amino acid sequence: CASCSLVGEQYF.

The V gene is TRBV27, the J gene TRBJ1-2; possible D gene TRBD1, 6 bases. Germline lookup yields CDR1 MNHEY and CDR2 SMNVEV (reference sequence). Trimming took 5 bases from V and 7 from J, leaving 17 bases between them. The CDR3 is 14 amino acids. Here the CDR3 DNA reads TGTGCCAGCAGTAGGACAGACGGGGGTTCTGGCTACACCTTC. It specifies CASSRTDGGSGYTF.

The chain combines TRBV29-1 with TRBJ2-1, with 15 bases fitting TRBD2. CDR3 length: 15 residues. Germline CDR1 SQVTM, CDR2 ANQGSEA. The junction had 7 bases not matched to a gene; V was cut back by 4 bases and J by 9 bases. The CDR3 nucleotides are TGCAGCGTTGGTGGACTAGCGGGAGGGTACGGTGAGCAGTTCTTC. It codes for CSVGGLAGGYGEQFF.

The chain recombines TRBV19 with TRBJ2-5; 8 bases align to TRBD2. The CDR3 extends over 11 amino acids. J was trimmed by 4 bases and V by 8 bases; bases with no gene match: 0. Germline values: CDR1 LNHDA, CDR2 SQIVND (reference sequence). CDR3 sequence: CASLAGETQYF. The CDR3 bases are TGTGCCAGTCTAGCGGGAGAGACCCAGTACTTC.

This clone was counted between two and nine times. The J gene is TRBJ2-2, the V gene TRBV19; unclear D gene. The CDR3 is 14 amino acids. Looked up from germline, CDR1 is LNHDA and CDR2 is SQIVND (reference sequence). Trimming removed 3 bases at V and 0 bases at J, with 5 bases between. The CDR3 sequence: CASSIGTNTGELFF. In DNA, the CDR3 is TGTGCCAGTAGTATCGGAACGAACACCGGGGAGCTGTTTTTT.

The CDR3 region has the DNA TGTGCCTGGAGCCTGATACAGGGGAACACCGGGGAGCTGTTTTTT. This gives the protein CAWSLIQGNTGELFF. The V gene is TRBV30, the J gene TRBJ2-2, with a possible D match to TRBD1 (6 bases). The CDR3 length is 15 residues. Looked up from germline, CDR1 is GTSNPN and CDR2 is SVGIG (reference sequence). V lost 3 bases and J 1 base, leaving 12 bases between the germline ends.